The next 13 T cell receptor beta chains were all read from a single sample in a study of blood T cell repertoires in COVID-19. Profiling relied on immunoSEQ multiplex PCR, and the TCRdb table lists in-frame clones only, not all of them. The sample records 150,000 to 200,000 clones, approximately 80% being singletons. The specimen sequenced was PBMCs or T cells enriched from blood (not recorded which). The receptor source for this set is a man over 45 who had recovered from COVID-19.

The chain links TRBV11-2 to TRBJ2-3; 8 bases agree with TRBD2. This CDR3 is built from 16 residues. V was clipped by 1 base and J by 0 bases; unmatched bases: 3. Per germline, CDR1 SGHAT and CDR2 FQNNGV. The CDR3 bases are TGTGCCAGCAGCTTAGGGCGGGGGGAGAGCACAGATACGCAGTATTTT. This codes for CASSLGRGESTDTQYF.

This clone was observed a single time. Other DNA sequences within the sample encode an identical CDR3. V and J are TRBV2 and TRBJ2-5, with D possibly being TRBD1 (6 bases). This CDR3 has 14 amino acids. V lost 6 bases, J lost 1 base, and 12 bases lay in between. The germline CDR1 and CDR2 sequences are SNHLY and FYNNEI. The CDR3 DNA reads TGTGCCAGCAGGGGGGCGGGTGGCCAAGAGACCCAGTACTTC. Its translation is CASRGAGGQETQYF.

The chain is built from TRBV19 and TRBJ2-3, with 8 bases identical to TRBD2. V dropped 4 bases and J dropped 5; count of bases not matched to a gene: 5. The CDR3 sequence is 14 residues long. Germline V lookup: CDR1 LNHDA, CDR2 SQIVND (reference sequence). The CDR3 DNA reads TGTGCCAGTAGTACCCGGACTAGCCGAGATACGCAGTATTTT. Protein product: CASSTRTSRDTQYF.

This clone was recorded only once. The chain employs TRBV3-1 (or the pseudogene TRBV3-2) and TRBJ2-1; 8 bases fit TRBD2. J was trimmed by 9 bases and V by 0 bases; bases with no gene match: 7. Germline assignment: CDR1 LGHDT and CDR2 YNNKEL (reference sequence). The CDR3 spans 15 residues. CDR3 DNA sequence: TGTGCCAGCAGCCAAGAGACCGGGGGGGCTGGTGAGCAGTTCTTC. It yields the protein CASSQETGGAGEQFF.

The chain combines TRBV7-2 with TRBJ1-2; a possible D gene is TRBD1 (6 bases). CDR1 is SGHTA, CDR2 FQGNSA, per germline. This CDR3 comprises 14 residues. Trimming took 2 bases from V and 1 from J, leaving 8 bases between them. CDR3 bases: TGTGCCAGCAGCTTATGGGACATTAACTATGGCTACACCTTC. Translating gives CASSLWDINYGYTF.

The V and J genes are TRBV19 and TRBJ2-1; 10 bases map to TRBD1. The CDR3 runs 15 residues. Germline V gene data show CDR1 as LNHDA and CDR2 as SQIVND (reference sequence). With 5 bases clipped from V and 6 bases from J, the junction kept 7 bases outside the gene matches. This chain's CDR3 is CASSGAGQGSNEQFF. The CDR3 bases are TGTGCCAGTAGTGGGGCGGGACAGGGGTCCAATGAGCAGTTCTTC.

V and J are TRBV11-3 and TRBJ2-1, with 9 bases fitting TRBD1. Losses at the gene ends were 5 bases for V and 6 bases for J; bases not matched to a gene: 14. Germline CDR1 is SGHNT and CDR2 is YENEEA. This CDR3 has 17 amino acids. Written as DNA, the CDR3 is TGTGCCAGCAGCACCTACTCATCGGGACAGGGTCCCAATGAGCAGTTCTTC. It translates to CASSTYSSGQGPNEQFF.

The V and J genes are TRBV20-1 and TRBJ2-2; D may be TRBD2 (5 bases). This CDR3 spans 15 amino acids. Trimming pared 6 bases from V and 4 bases from J, leaving 18 bases between. Germline V gene sequence: CDR1 DFQATT, CDR2 SNEGSKA (reference sequence). CDR3 in amino acids: CSASPASLGTGELFF. The CDR3 coding sequence is TGCAGTGCCAGTCCCGCTAGCCTAGGCACCGGGGAGCTGTTTTTT.

The J gene is TRBJ1-2, the V gene TRBV15; tentatively, D is TRBD1 (5 bases). The V gene lost 0 bases and the J gene lost 4 bases, with 15 bases spanning the gap. Germline assignment: CDR1 LNHNV and CDR2 YYDKDF (reference sequence). The CDR3 is made up of 16 amino acids. The CDR3 protein is CATSRDRQSWGYGYTF. The CDR3 region has the DNA TGTGCCACCAGCAGAGATAGACAGTCTTGGGGCTATGGCTACACCTTC.

J is TRBJ1-6 and V is TRBV7-2; D gene ambiguous. CDR1 SGHTA and CDR2 FQGNSA come from the germline V gene. Trimming cost V 5 bases and J 10 bases, with 12 bases left between them. The length of the CDR3 is 13 residues. The CDR3 DNA follows: TGTGCCAGCAGCCTTCACTACGGATCACCCCTCCACTTT. It translates to CASSLHYGSPLHF.

The V and J genes are TRBV5-1 and TRBJ1-5; no clear D gene. This CDR3 region has 14 residues. Per the germline V gene, CDR1 is SGHRS and CDR2 is YFSETQ. V gave up 4 bases and J gave up 2 bases, with 10 bases separating them. CDR3 loop: CASSEGGRNQPQHF. The CDR3 region has the DNA TGCGCCAGCAGCGAGGGAGGTCGCAATCAGCCCCAGCATTTT.

On this clone itself: Additional DNA sequences in this sample encode the identical CDR3. V is TRBV5-4 and J is TRBJ1-1; a weak D match, TRBD1 (6 bases). CDR3 length: 14 residues. V lost 1 base to trimming and J lost 1 base, with 8 bases between them. The germline CDR1 and CDR2 sequences are SGHNT and YYREEE (reference sequence). The CDR3 region is CASSLRGGNTEAFF. The CDR3 region has the DNA TGTGCCAGCAGCTTGCGAGGGGGGAACACTGAAGCTTTCTTT.

The CDR3 sequence: CASSEYPQGSSSPLHF. Here the CDR3 DNA reads TGCGCCAGCAGTGAGTACCCTCAGGGTTCAAGTTCACCCCTCCACTTT. This sequence joins TRBV10-1 and TRBJ1-6; the D gene is possibly TRBD1 (5 bases). Germline V gene sequence: CDR1 WNHNN, CDR2 SYGVQD (reference sequence). This CDR3 has 16 residues. V was clipped by 1 base and J by 9 bases, with 16 bases between them.